This T cell receptor beta chain was profiled in a study of beta chain features in type 1 diabetes. Study overall: Comparable age, gender and cell yields were observed in patients relative to healthy donors. Study outcomes and limitations: Among type 1 diabetes patients, VDJ junctions had fewer insertions and more deletions. Researchers report that Type 1 diabetes patients had moderately but significantly shorter TCRB CDR3s across all four CD4+ subsets.

This clone has just a few counts. Its antigen is not known. The length of the CDR3 is 15 residues. Trimming shortened V by 3 bases and J by 2 bases, and 11 bases separated the two germline ends. Germline CDR1 and CDR2: MDHEN and SYDVKM. Of the isolated RNA, all was reverse transcribed, and so the sequenced material was expressed TCRB transcripts. This table comes from immunoSEQ multiplex PCR, and its TCRdb copy is limited to in-frame clones, with some not included. The sample consists of some 120,000 clones, 15% to 20% of them appearing once. The sequence was collected from a man younger than 35 with type 1 diabetes. Sequencing used central memory CD4+ T cells from blood. The V call is TRBV28, the J call TRBJ2-4; D ambiguous. The CDR3 DNA reads TGTGCCAGCAGTTTCCGAGTTGTTACCAAAAACATTCAGTACTTC. Encoded protein: CASSFRVVTKNIQYF. The variable domain in full, with the rest retrieved from reference TRBV28 and TRBJ2-4, is DVKVTQSSRYLVKRTGEKVFLECVQDMDHENMFWYRQDPGLGLRLIYFSYDVKMKEKGDIPEGYSVSREKKERFSLILESASTNQTSMYLCASSFRVVTKNIQYFGAGTRLSVL.